This record looks at one T cell receptor (beta chain) sequence and its context. This entry comes from a study of T cell repertoires and HLA-DP antigens. HeLa cells expressing allogeneic DPB1 restimulated the roughly 16-day-expanded CD4+ cells for under 25 h. Stimulation used HeLa cells expressing transduced HLA-DPA1/DPB1, HLA-DM, invariant chain and CD80. CD4+ cells were cocultured 3:1 with 100 Gy-irradiated HeLa cells plus 50 U/mL IL-2. Cultured samples were sequenced at survey resolution, targeting 60,000 to 65,000 T cell genomes. Here immunoSEQ multiplex PCR was the method, and the copy in TCRdb shows in-frame clones only, minus some. The table lists roughly 3,500 clones, approximately 82% of them singletons. The source is a woman aged 18-30 years in good health and CMV-seronegative. Sequencing was performed on CD137- CD4+ T cells from cultured PBMCs.

This CDR3 reads CASSMDRVQPQHF. CDR3 DNA sequence: TGTGCCAGTAGTATGGACAGGGTTCAGCCCCAGCATTTT. The chain couples TRBV19 to TRBJ1-5; TRBD1 aligns across 8 bases. Germline V lookup: CDR1 LNHDA, CDR2 SQIVND (reference sequence). V lost 3 bases, J lost 6 bases, and 1 base stayed unmatched. The CDR3 totals 13 residues.